The rows below give T cell receptor beta chains drawn from one sample of a study of blood T cells in healthy people across ages. TCRdb itself ran the 5' RACE reads through MiXCR, one entry per CDR3 protein. This sample yields hundreds of thousands of distinct CDR3 sequences, of which more than 25% are seen a single time; approximately 15% belongs to the top ten. Sequencing was done on a sample of blood. The receptors shown here come from a woman aged 80 or older in good health. Both conserved end residues are part of each CDR3. Each record gives: V gene, clone size, D gene, J gene, CDR3 DNA, CDR3 protein. A D gene is named only where the DNA matches it firmly. The size field is filled for only some rows; it gives once, few, many or a size class.

>TRBV10-3|many|.|TRBJ2-7
TGTGCCATCAGCCAGGTGAGCTCCTACGAGCAGTACTTC
CAISQVSSYEQYF
>TRBV10-3|.|.|TRBJ1-5
TGTGCCATCAGTGAGTGGGGAAGTAGCAATCAGCCCCAGCATTTT
CAISEWGSSNQPQHF
>TRBV19|.|.|TRBJ1-5
TGTGCCAGTAGCCCCCCGTATCAGCCCCAGCATTTT
CASSPPYQPQHF
>TRBV5-1|few|.|TRBJ2-2
TGCGCCAGCAGCTTAGGACTGCCCTCCGGGGAGCTGTTTTTT
CASSLGLPSGELFF
>TRBV10-3|many|TRBD1|TRBJ2-7
TGTGCCATCAGTGACGACAGGGGGGACGAGCAGTACTTC
CAISDDRGDEQYF
>TRBV12-3/TRBV12-4|many|.|TRBJ2-3
TGTGCCAGCAGGCCAGGGTTGGTTAGCACAGATACGCAGTATTTT
CASRPGLVSTDTQYF
>TRBV7-2|.|.|TRBJ2-4
TGTGCCAGCAGCTCGGCCCAGGGGCTGGACATTCAGTACTTC
CASSSAQGLDIQYF
>TRBV7-6|many|.|TRBJ2-3
TGTGCCAGCAGCTATGGAAGCGGACAGAACACAGATACGCAGTATTTT
CASSYGSGQNTDTQYF
>TRBV4-1|once|TRBD2|TRBJ2-7
TGCGCCAGCAGCCAAGGCCAGCGGGGGGGCTCCTACGAGCAGTACTTC
CASSQGQRGGSYEQYF
>TRBV4-2|few|.|TRBJ1-1
TGTGCCAGCAGCCTCGACAGTACAGACACTGAAGCTTTCTTT
CASSLDSTDTEAFF
>TRBV2|.|.|TRBJ1-2
TGTGCCAGCAAGTTGGAGGTCTCTGGCTACACCTTC
CASKLEVSGYTF
>TRBV29-1|many|TRBD1|TRBJ2-1
TGCAGCGTTGAAGTTCGTCCCGGGACAGGGTTCAATGAGCAGTTCTTC
CSVEVRPGTGFNEQFF
>TRBV20-1|.|TRBD1|TRBJ2-7
TGCAGTGCTAGTGGGACAGCACTCTACGAGCAGTACTTC
CSASGTALYEQYF
>TRBV4-3|many|.|TRBJ2-3
TGCGCCAGCAGCCAAGGATGGGGTAGCACAGATACGCAGTATTTT
CASSQGWGSTDTQYF
>TRBV7-9|few|.|TRBJ1-2
TGTGCCAGCAGCCCCCTAACCGGGGGGGATGGCTACACCTTC
CASSPLTGGDGYTF
>TRBV5-1|many|.|TRBJ1-2
TGCGCCAGCAGCTTGGAGCAGGGTAGCTATGGCTACACCTTC
CASSLEQGSYGYTF
>TRBV6-1|.|.|TRBJ1-2
TGTGCCAGCAGCCCTGTTGTTTATGGCTACACCTTC
CASSPVVYGYTF
>TRBV20-1|few|TRBD1|TRBJ1-5
TGCAGTGCTAGTCGTAGGGGGCAGCGTCAGCCCCAGCATTTT
CSASRRGQRQPQHF
>TRBV19|few|.|TRBJ2-5
TGTGCCAGTACCGCCACCCGGACAGCAGGTGGTCGAGGGACCCAGTACTTC
CASTATRTAGGRGTQYF
>TRBV29-1|many|.|TRBJ1-5
TGCAGCGTTGATGGCAGGGAGGGCAATCAGCCCCAGCATTTT
CSVDGREGNQPQHF
>TRBV5-5|.|.|TRBJ1-4
TGTGCCAGCAGCTTCGGGGTGCAGGGAGGGACTAATGAAAAACTGTTTTTT
CASSFGVQGGTNEKLFF
>TRBV28|.|.|TRBJ2-7
TGTGCCAGCAGTTTAACCCCCTCCGGAATCAATGAGCAGTACTTC
CASSLTPSGINEQYF
>TRBV6-1|.|.|TRBJ1-1
TGTGCCAGCAGTGAAGCCCAGTTTGAAGCTTTCTTT
CASSEAQFEAFF
>TRBV7-2|.|TRBD1|TRBJ2-7
TGTGCCAGCAGACCTCGACAGGGGGTCCTCTACGAGCAGTACTTC
CASRPRQGVLYEQYF
>TRBV7-2|.|.|TRBJ2-5
TGCGCCAGCAGCTACGCCGAGAAGGGGTATCTTGAGCAGTACTTC
CASSYAEKGYLEQYF
>TRBV11-2|.|TRBD1|TRBJ2-4
TGTGCCAGCAGCTCAATAGCAACCGGGACAGATGCTAAGGGCCCCAAAAACATTCGGTACTTC
CASSSIATGTDAKGPKNIRYF
>TRBV29-1|many|.|TRBJ2-5
TGCAGCGTCCAGCCATGGGACCTTCAAGAGACCCAGTACTTC
CSVQPWDLQETQYF
>TRBV5-1|many|TRBD1|TRBJ2-1
TGCGCCAGCACGCGGACAGGGGACTCCTACAATGAGCAGTTCTTC
CASTRTGDSYNEQFF
>TRBV28|.|.|TRBJ2-7
TGTGCCAGCAGTTTAGCAGCCTACGAGCAGTACTTC
CASSLAAYEQYF
>TRBV2|many|.|TRBJ2-7
TGTGCCAGCAGTGGGACAGCTACCTACGAGCAGTACTTC
CASSGTATYEQYF
>TRBV3-1|.|.|TRBJ1-6
TGTGCCAGCAGCCAAGGTGGGGATTCACCCCTCCACTTT
CASSQGGDSPLHF
>TRBV2|many|.|TRBJ1-5
TGTGCCAGCAGTGTCAGGGAGGGAGCACGGCAGCCCCAGCATTTT
CASSVREGARQPQHF
>TRBV5-6|once|.|TRBJ1-4
TGTGCCAGCAGCTCGGGTGCAGCTAATGAAAAACTGTTTTTT
CASSSGAANEKLFF
>TRBV6-5|few|TRBD1|TRBJ1-4
TGTGCCAGCAGTTACTCCCGACAGGGACGAGAAAAACTGTTTTTT
CASSYSRQGREKLFF